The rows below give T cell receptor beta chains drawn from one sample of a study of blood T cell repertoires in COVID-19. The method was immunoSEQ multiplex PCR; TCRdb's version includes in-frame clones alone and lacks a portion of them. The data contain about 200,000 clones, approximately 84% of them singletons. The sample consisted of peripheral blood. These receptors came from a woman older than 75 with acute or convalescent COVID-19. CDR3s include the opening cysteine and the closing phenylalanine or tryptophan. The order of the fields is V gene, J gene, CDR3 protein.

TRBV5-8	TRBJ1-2	CASSHATGGERNYGYTF
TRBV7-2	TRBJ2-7	CASSLKGQGDEQYF
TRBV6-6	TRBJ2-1	CASSLSSSYNEQFF
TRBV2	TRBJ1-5	CASTQGGTGAQPQHF
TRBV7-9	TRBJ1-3	CASSLPEAGNTIYF
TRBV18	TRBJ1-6	CASSPLEARNSPLHF
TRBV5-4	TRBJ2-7	CASSFLQGHDEQYF
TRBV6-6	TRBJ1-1	CASGGAHTEAFF
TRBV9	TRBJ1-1	CASSAGGVNTEAFF
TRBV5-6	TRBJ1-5	CASSFRQSNQPQHF
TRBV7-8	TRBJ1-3	CASSQQVSGNTIYF
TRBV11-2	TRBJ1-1	CASSFFTGGTEAFF
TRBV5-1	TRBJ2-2	CASSIPVSGELFF
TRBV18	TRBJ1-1	CASSPTKGGTEAFF
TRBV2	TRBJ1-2	CASSAQGISYGYTF
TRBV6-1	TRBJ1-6	CASSAQGASSYNSPLHF
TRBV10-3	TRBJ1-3	CATSPRDIPGNTIYF
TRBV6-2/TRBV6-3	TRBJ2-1	CASSVEGQSYNEQFF